Sample share makes the clone carrying this T cell receptor beta chain medium-sized. The antigen is undetermined. From blood, 250-500 ng of genomic DNA served as TRB template. The data derive from a study of T and B cells in COVID-19 patients. Study information: Blood was sampled from COVID-19 patients who were either actively infected or recovered.

Multiplex PCR with BIOMED2 TRB-A/B primer pools amplified TRB rearrangements. TCRdb passed the multiplex PCR reads through MiXCR, listing each CDR3 protein once. The data show roughly 8,400 distinct CDR3 sequences, more than 20% seen once. With 4 bases removed from V and 7 bases from J, the gap between germline ends came to 21 bases. Germline CDR1 reads SGHKS; CDR2 reads YYEKEE (reference sequence). The CDR3 consists of 17 residues. Findings and limits, study-wide: Active COVID-19 showed highly clonal TRB repertoires; recovery showed diversity and richness above healthy donors.

The sequence was collected from a human donor who had recovered from COVID-19. This chain links TRBV5-5 with TRBJ1-6; TRBD1 is a possible D gene (5 bases). Sequencing input: blood. The CDR3 bases are TGTGCCAGCAGCCTACGGGGGATGGAGGGAGGGAATTCACCCCTCCACTTT. Protein product: CASSLRGMEGGNSPLHF.